Below are 14 T cell receptor beta chains sequenced from a single sample in a study of blood T cell repertoires in COVID-19. Libraries were prepared by immunoSEQ multiplex PCR; TCRdb keeps only in-frame clonotypes and omits some of them. Of approximately 240,000 clones listed, roughly 81% were seen once; the top ten hold 4%. What was sequenced was peripheral blood. These receptors all stem from a man aged 45-60 years with acute or convalescent COVID-19.

The V gene is TRBV7-9, the J gene TRBJ1-1; possibly TRBD1 for D (6 bases). CDR1 and CDR2 from the germline V gene are SEHNR and FQNEAQ (reference sequence). Trimming left V 1 base short and J 3 bases short, with 9 bases between. The CDR3 has 14 amino acids. The CDR3 protein is CASSLVQGDTEAFF. Here the CDR3 DNA reads TGTGCCAGCAGCTTAGTACAGGGCGACACTGAAGCTTTCTTT.

The V gene is TRBV7-9, the J gene TRBJ1-2; a weak D match, TRBD1 (6 bases). The CDR3 is 15 residues long. Germline V gene data show CDR1 as SEHNR and CDR2 as FQNEAQ (reference sequence). V was shortened by 0 bases and J by 5 bases, with 13 bases between the two germline ends. In nucleotides, the CDR3 is TGTGCCAGCAGCTTAGCAGGACAGCTCCAATATGGCTACACCTTC. Its protein is CASSLAGQLQYGYTF.

This clone was recorded once. Other DNA sequences in the same sample also yield this CDR3. This CDR3 reads CASSQATSGAYNEQFF. CDR3 bases: TGCGCCAGCAGCCAGGCGACTAGCGGAGCCTACAATGAGCAGTTCTTC. V is TRBV4-1 and J is TRBJ2-1, with 9 bases lining up with TRBD2. V gave up 3 bases and J gave up 2 bases; unmatched junction bases: 5. The CDR3 runs 16 residues. Germline assignment: CDR1 MGHRA and CDR2 YSYEKL.

The chain couples TRBV6-5 to TRBJ1-6; 7 bases match TRBD1. CDR3 length: 15 amino acids. The V segment lost 3 bases and the J segment 10 bases; nucleotides outside the gene matches: 9. Germline values: CDR1 MNHEY, CDR2 SVGAGI. This CDR3 reads CASSYSDREWSPLHF. In DNA, the CDR3 is TGTGCCAGCAGTTATTCAGACAGGGAGTGGTCACCCCTCCACTTT.

This clone was recorded only once. V gene TRBV18 combines with J gene TRBJ1-6; a possible D gene is TRBD1 (6 bases). Germline CDR1 KGHSH, CDR2 LQKENI. The V gene lost 3 bases and the J gene lost 5 bases, with 14 bases spanning the gap. The CDR3 sequence is 16 residues long. The CDR3 bases are TGTGCCAGCTCACCCACGCCCAGGGGAAATAATTCACCCCTCCACTTT. Translating it yields CASSPTPRGNNSPLHF.

The chain is built from TRBV5-4 and TRBJ2-1; D is undetermined. The CDR3 runs to 16 residues. V lost 4 bases and J lost 1, with 15 bases in between. The germline CDR1 and CDR2 sequences are SGHNT and YYREEE (reference sequence). This chain's CDR3 is CASSVSRSVSYNEQFF. CDR3 DNA sequence: TGTGCCAGCAGCGTCAGTCGGAGCGTTTCCTACAATGAGCAGTTCTTC.

CDR3 DNA sequence: TGTGCCAGCAGCTCAATCCGACAGAATAATGAAAAACTGTTTTTT. It encodes CASSSIRQNNEKLFF. The gene calls are TRBV11-2 and TRBJ1-4; weak D call: TRBD1 (5 bases). This CDR3 contains 15 residues. Germline CDR1 is SGHAT and CDR2 is FQNNGV. The germline V and J ends were trimmed by 4 bases and 4 bases, with 13 bases remaining between them.

This chain uses TRBV7-6 with TRBJ2-1, with a tentative D call TRBD1 (6 bases). The CDR3 extends over 13 amino acids. Trimming removed 5 bases at V and 6 bases at J, with 11 bases between. Germline V gene sequence: CDR1 SGHVS, CDR2 FNYEAQ. The CDR3 is CASSPGVPNEQFF. Here the CDR3 DNA reads TGTGCCAGCAGCCCAGGGGTCCCCAATGAGCAGTTCTTC.

This clone has only a few counts. The chain recombines TRBV2 with TRBJ2-2; TRBD1 agrees at 7 bases. V was pared by 1 base and J by 1 base, with 6 bases of the junction left unmatched. Germline V gene sequence: CDR1 SNHLY, CDR2 FYNNEI. The CDR3 loop spans 17 amino acids. The CDR3, as DNA: TGTGCCAGCAGTGAAGGGGGAAGGGACAGGAACACCGGGGAGCTGTTTTTT. This gives the protein CASSEGGRDRNTGELFF.

The chain links TRBV27 to TRBJ1-6; D is perhaps TRBD1 (6 bases). The CDR3 extends over 14 amino acids. V was shortened by 0 bases and J by 8 bases, with 8 bases between the two germline ends. In germline, CDR1 is MNHEY, CDR2 SMNVEV (reference sequence). The CDR3 coding sequence is TGTGCCAGCAGTTTATCGGACAGATATTCACCCCTCCACTTT. Residues: CASSLSDRYSPLHF.

This rearrangement joins TRBV2 to TRBJ1-5; 7 bases align to TRBD1. The CDR3 runs 15 residues. Trimming removed 5 bases from V and 5 bases from J; junction bases left unmatched: 9. Germline-derived CDR1 and CDR2 are SNHLY and FYNNEI. The CDR3 region has the DNA TGTGCCAGCAGTCTAATGGACAGGAACGATCAGCCCCAGCATTTT. This translates into CASSLMDRNDQPQHF. Full variable domain (remainder filled in from reference TRBV2 and TRBJ1-5): EPEVTQTPSHQVTQMGQEVILRCVPISNHLYFYWYRQILGQKVEFLVSFYNNEISEKSEIFDDQFSVERPDGSNFTLKIRSTKLEDSAMYFCASSLMDRNDQPQHFGDGTRLSIL.

Only one count was recorded for this clone. V usage is TRBV29-1 and J usage is TRBJ1-2; D may be TRBD1 (5 bases). The CDR3 extends over 12 amino acids. V was cut by 4 bases and J by 2 bases, with 8 bases left in between. Germline V gene sequence: CDR1 SQVTM, CDR2 ANQGSEA. CDR3 in DNA: TGCAGCGTTGTTTGGACAAACTATGGCTACACCTTC. Protein product: CSVVWTNYGYTF.

The genes are TRBV30 and TRBJ1-3; D remains unclear. CDR3 size: 13 residues. Trimming stripped 1 base from V and 0 bases from J, with 4 bases between. Germline V gene data show CDR1 as GTSNPN and CDR2 as SVGIG (reference sequence). The CDR3 loop is CAWSGHSGNTIYF. CDR3 DNA: TGTGCCTGGAGTGGTCACTCTGGAAACACCATATATTTT.

This clone was found once. The chain employs TRBV30 and TRBJ1-6, with D possibly TRBD1 on 6 matching bases. V lost 7 bases to trimming and J lost 8 bases, with 9 bases between them. CDR1 and CDR2 (germline): GTSNPN, SVGIG (reference sequence). The CDR3 is 11 residues long. The CDR3 region is CASNRDSPLHF. The CDR3 DNA reads as TGTGCCTCTAACAGGGATTCACCCCTCCACTTT.